A single sample is the source of the 32 T cell receptor beta chains below, sequenced in a study of T cell changes during pregnancy in multiple sclerosis. TCRdb's table, derived via immunoSEQ multiplex PCR, lists solely in-frame clones and lacks some. This sample has over 50,000 clones, with over 75% found just once. Sample: peripheral blood, taken in the first trimester of pregnancy. The receptors come from a female donor with multiple sclerosis, enrolled in a pregnancy study.

This chain uses TRBV5-1 with TRBJ2-2; D gene uncertain. The germline V and J ends were trimmed by 2 bases and 5 bases, with 10 bases remaining between them. The CDR3 extends over 14 amino acids. CDR1 SGHRS and CDR2 YFSETQ come from the germline V gene. CDR3 residues: CASSLEEWTGELFF. The CDR3 bases are TGCGCCAGCAGCTTAGAGGAATGGACCGGGGAGCTGTTTTTT.

CDR3 sequence: CASSLIYGQGAHEQYF. CDR3 nucleotides: TGTGCCAGCAGCCTAATCTACGGACAGGGGGCTCACGAGCAGTACTTC. The chain is built from TRBV4-2 and TRBJ2-7; TRBD1 aligns across 11 bases. This CDR3 spans 16 amino acids. With V trimmed by 4 bases and J by 5 bases, 10 bases remained unmatched. Germline assignment: CDR1 LGHNA and CDR2 YNFKEQ.

This clone was picked up one time. The chain carries TRBV4-1 and TRBJ2-1; TRBD2 matches at 10 bases. This CDR3 is built from 15 residues. Germline values: CDR1 MGHRA, CDR2 YSYEKL. Trimming cost V 1 base and J 6 bases; bases outside gene matches: 3. This CDR3 is CASSQGAGGVNEQFF. Here the CDR3 DNA reads TGCGCCAGCAGCCAAGGAGCGGGAGGGGTCAATGAGCAGTTCTTC.

The chain is built from TRBV6-5 and TRBJ2-7, with 8 bases fitting TRBD2. The CDR3 sequence is 14 residues long. The junction had 11 bases not matched to a gene; V was cut back by 7 bases and J by 6 bases. In germline, CDR1 is MNHEY, CDR2 SVGAGI. The CDR3 DNA reads as TGTGCCAGCAACCCGACGGGGGGGCTCGGCGAGCAGTACTTC. It yields the protein CASNPTGGLGEQYF.

The chain has TRBV28 and TRBJ1-2, with TRBD1 matching 7 bases. J gave up 0 bases and V 6 bases, and 7 bases lay outside the gene matches. The CDR3 length is 15 residues. Germline V gene sequence: CDR1 MDHEN, CDR2 SYDVKM. The CDR3 coding sequence is TGTGCCAGCAGCGGCAGGGGGTCTTCTAACTATGGCTACACCTTC. This gives the protein CASSGRGSSNYGYTF.

The chain joins TRBV4-1 to TRBJ2-3; a possible D gene is TRBD1 (6 bases). Trimming removed 1 base at V and 6 bases at J, with 17 bases between. Germline values: CDR1 MGHRA, CDR2 YSYEKL. This CDR3 spans 16 amino acids. CDR3: CASSQGGRGWADTQYF. The CDR3 DNA follows: TGCGCCAGCAGCCAAGGCGGCAGGGGTTGGGCTGATACGCAGTATTTT.

The J gene is TRBJ1-1, the V gene TRBV7-3, with 8 positions matching TRBD1. The CDR3 spans 14 residues. Germline CDR1 reads SGHTA; CDR2 reads FQGTGA. The ends lost 2 bases at V and 1 base at J; junction bases unmatched: 0. CDR3 coding DNA: TGTGCCAGCAGCTTAGGGACAGGGAACACTGAAGCTTTCTTT. Translating gives CASSLGTGNTEAFF.

The chain combines TRBV10-1 with TRBJ2-1, with D possibly matching TRBD1 (5 bases). CDR3 length: 14 amino acids. The V gene lost 9 bases and the J gene lost 10 bases, with 22 bases spanning the gap. Germline values: CDR1 WNHNN, CDR2 SYGVQD (reference sequence). The CDR3 protein is CARPRQLRLSEQFF. CDR3 sequence (DNA): TGCGCCAGACCTAGACAGCTGCGCCTTTCGGAGCAGTTCTTC.

Only a few counts were recorded for this clone. The rearrangement links TRBV28 to TRBJ2-6, with TRBD1 identical over 8 bases. Trimming at V came to 5 bases and at J to 2 bases, leaving 8 bases not matched to a gene. Germline values: CDR1 MDHEN, CDR2 SYDVKM. This CDR3 is built from 17 residues. This CDR3 reads CASSRAQGAAGANVLTF. Here the CDR3 DNA reads TGTGCCAGCAGTAGGGCTCAGGGGGCGGCTGGGGCCAACGTCCTGACTTTC.

This chain links TRBV2 with TRBJ2-1, with 8 bases lining up with TRBD2. This CDR3 is built from 14 residues. Germline V CDR1 and CDR2: SNHLY, FYNNEI. V lost 0 bases and J lost 13; bases outside the gene matches: 8. In DNA, the CDR3 is TGTGCCAGCAGTGAAGCTACTAGCGGACGAAGACAGTTCTTC. Translated, it gives CASSEATSGRRQFF.

Notes on this clone: Different DNA sequences within this sample yield the same CDR3. The rearrangement links TRBV4-1 to TRBJ2-7; TRBD1 matches 10 bases. V lost 3 bases to trimming and J lost 3 bases; unmatched junction nucleotides: 2. CDR1 and CDR2 (germline): MGHRA, YSYEKL. The CDR3 runs 14 residues. The CDR3 nucleotides are TGCGCCAGCAGCCAGGGACAGGGGCTCTACGAGCAGTACTTC. Encoded protein: CASSQGQGLYEQYF.

The V gene is TRBV7-9, the J gene TRBJ1-4; 9 bases map to TRBD1. The CDR3 spans 15 residues. The J segment lost 7 bases and the V segment lost 2 bases, leaving 5 bases of the junction unmatched. Germline assignment: CDR1 SEHNR and CDR2 FQNEAQ (reference sequence). DNA for the CDR3: TGTGCCAGCAGCTTAAAGCGGGACAGGGCTGAAAAACTGTTTTTT. Amino acids: CASSLKRDRAEKLFF.

The rearrangement joins TRBV28 to TRBJ2-2, with 9 nucleotides matching TRBD1. The J segment lost 8 bases and the V segment lost 5 bases, leaving 9 bases of the junction unmatched. The germline V gene encodes CDR1 MDHEN and CDR2 SYDVKM. The CDR3 contains 15 residues. Here the CDR3 reads CASSLRDRAGGELFF. CDR3 DNA sequence: TGTGCCAGCAGTCTAAGGGACAGGGCGGGAGGGGAGCTGTTTTTT. The full variable domain, its missing parts supplied by reference TRBV28 and TRBJ2-2, is DVKVTQSSRYLVKRTGEKVFLECVQDMDHENMFWYRQDPGLGLRLIYFSYDVKMKEKGDIPEGYSVSREKKERFSLILESASTNQTSMYLCASSLRDRAGGELFFGEGSRLTVL.

The CDR3 reads CASSWGQGADTQYF. CDR3 in DNA: TGCGCCAGCAGCTGGGGCCAGGGGGCAGATACGCAGTATTTT. The chain couples TRBV5-1 to TRBJ2-3; 7 bases line up with TRBD1. Per germline, CDR1 SGHRS and CDR2 YFSETQ. Unmatched junction bases numbered 5, after V lost 3 bases and J lost 4 bases. The CDR3 spans 14 residues.

This clone has more than one count but fewer than ten. The V and J genes are TRBV28 and TRBJ1-2, with 8 bases aligning to TRBD1. In germline, CDR1 is MDHEN, CDR2 SYDVKM. With V trimmed by 2 bases and J by 8 bases, 7 bases remained unmatched. The CDR3 is 14 amino acids. The CDR3 bases are TGTGCCAGCAGTTTACAAACAGGGGGTAAGGGCTACACCTTC. Translation: CASSLQTGGKGYTF.

This chain links TRBV7-6 with TRBJ2-1; 8 nucleotides align to TRBD2. The V gene end was trimmed by 6 bases and the J gene end by 3 bases; junction bases not matched to a gene: 7. The length of the CDR3 is 15 residues. Germline values: CDR1 SGHVS, CDR2 FNYEAQ. Here the CDR3 reads CASSPTSGNYNEQFF. The CDR3 nucleotides are TGTGCCAGCAGTCCTACTAGCGGAAACTACAATGAGCAGTTCTTC.

The rearrangement joins TRBV6-5 to TRBJ1-5, with no clear D. The V gene lost 6 bases and the J gene lost 4 bases, with 7 bases spanning the gap. The CDR3 runs 12 residues. Germline V lookup: CDR1 MNHEY, CDR2 SVGAGI. Here the CDR3 reads CASRGPNQPQHF. DNA of the CDR3: TGTGCCAGCAGGGGCCCAAATCAGCCCCAGCATTTT.

The chain links TRBV7-2 to TRBJ2-5; possible D gene TRBD1, 5 bases. In germline, CDR1 is SGHTA, CDR2 FQGNSA. This CDR3 has 13 residues. Between the trimmed V and J ends, which lost 1 base and 5 bases, there was a span of 8 bases. The CDR3 here is CASSLESGETQYF. CDR3 nucleotides: TGTGCCAGCAGCTTAGAGTCAGGGGAGACCCAGTACTTC. The variable domain in full, completed from reference TRBV7-2 and TRBJ2-5, reads GAGVSQSPSNKVTEKGKDVELRCDPISGHTALYWYRQSLGQGLEFLIYFQGNSAPDKSGLPSDRFSAERTGGSVSTLTIQRTQQEDSAVYLCASSLESGETQYFGPGTRLLVL.

This sequence joins TRBV7-3 and TRBJ2-7, with 10 bases aligning to TRBD1. Per the germline V gene, CDR1 is SGHTA and CDR2 is FQGTGA. The ends lost 1 base at V and 7 bases at J; junction bases unmatched: 7. The CDR3 loop spans 15 amino acids. The CDR3 DNA reads TGTGCCAGCAGCTTAAGGACAGGGGGGATAGGGGAGCAGTACTTC. As protein: CASSLRTGGIGEQYF.

This clone appeared once. The rearrangement uses TRBV19 and TRBJ1-2; D possibly corresponds to TRBD1 (6 bases). This CDR3 is 14 amino acids long. Trimming shortened V by 3 bases and J by 8 bases, and 16 bases separated the two germline ends. CDR1 and CDR2 from the germline V gene are LNHDA and SQIVND (reference sequence). The CDR3 nucleotides are TGTGCCAGTAGTATTCAGGGGACGAGAACGGGCTACACCTTC. Amino acids: CASSIQGTRTGYTF.

This clone was seen a single time. V gene TRBV10-2 combines with J gene TRBJ2-2, with D possibly being TRBD2 (6 bases). The CDR3 extends over 14 amino acids. V was pared by 6 bases and J by 4 bases, with 12 bases between. Germline V gives CDR1 WSHSY, CDR2 SAAADI. CDR3 DNA sequence: TGCGCCAGCAGGGGGTTTAGCGGCACCGGGGAGCTGTTTTTT. Its protein is CASRGFSGTGELFF.

V gene TRBV30 combines with J gene TRBJ2-4; 7 bases agree with TRBD1. The length of the CDR3 is 14 residues. The trim removed 0 bases at V and 4 bases at J, leaving 3 bases unmatched. Germline CDR1 reads GTSNPN; CDR2 reads SVGIG (reference sequence). This CDR3 reads CAWSVGTEKNIQYF. The CDR3 DNA sequence: TGTGCCTGGAGTGTAGGGACAGAGAAAAACATTCAGTACTTC.

The chain joins TRBV4-3 to TRBJ2-3, with TRBD2 matching 11 bases. Germline loops: CDR1 LGHNA, CDR2 YSLEER. This CDR3 region has 17 residues. Losses at the gene ends were 1 base for V and 3 bases for J; bases not matched to a gene: 6. CDR3 loop: CASSQGRLAGRTDTQYF. Here the CDR3 DNA reads TGCGCCAGCAGCCAAGGCCGACTAGCGGGAAGGACAGATACGCAGTATTTT.

J is TRBJ2-1 and V is TRBV5-1; the D gene is possibly TRBD2 (6 bases). CDR3 length equals 13 residues. CDR1 SGHRS and CDR2 YFSETQ come from the germline V gene. The V end lost 5 bases, the J end lost 4 bases, and 10 bases lay between the germline ends. The CDR3 nucleotides are TGCGCCAGCAGAGAGGCGGGGTACAATGAGCAGTTCTTC. Protein product: CASREAGYNEQFF.

The chain recombines TRBV6-1 with TRBJ1-5; the D is unclear. The V end lost 5 bases, the J end lost 3 bases, and 11 bases lay between the germline ends. Germline V CDR1 and CDR2: MNHNS, SASEGT. CDR3 size: 14 residues. CDR3 sequence: CASSNTGNNQPQHF. CDR3 bases: TGTGCCAGCAGTAACACCGGGAACAATCAGCCCCAGCATTTT.

In this sample, this clone turned up once. The chain couples TRBV5-4 to TRBJ2-3; TRBD2 aligns across 10 bases. This CDR3 has 16 residues. V gave up 4 bases and J gave up 3 bases; unmatched junction bases: 8. Germline V CDR1 and CDR2: SGHNT, YYREEE (reference sequence). The CDR3 coding sequence is TGTGCCAGCAGCCCCAGAGCGGGAGGGATAACAGATACGCAGTATTTT. It codes for CASSPRAGGITDTQYF.

The chain has TRBV4-1 and TRBJ2-1, with TRBD2 matching over 11 bases. This CDR3 spans 16 amino acids. The V gene's germline CDR1 is MGHRA and CDR2 YSYEKL. V lost 4 bases and J lost 0; bases outside the gene matches: 2. The CDR3 loop is CASSLLAGGSYNEQFF. In DNA form, the CDR3 reads TGCGCCAGCAGCCTCCTAGCGGGAGGCTCCTACAATGAGCAGTTCTTC.

The chain combines TRBV5-4 with TRBJ2-7; 8 nucleotides align to TRBD1. V dropped 4 bases and J dropped 4; count of bases not matched to a gene: 4. The CDR3 has 13 amino acids. CDR1 SGHNT and CDR2 YYREEE come from the germline V gene (reference sequence). In DNA form, the CDR3 reads TGTGCCAGCAGCCGGACAGGGTCGTACGAGCAGTACTTC. This encodes CASSRTGSYEQYF.

The V gene is TRBV4-1, the J gene TRBJ2-5; 7 positions agree with TRBD2. Trimming removed 2 bases from V and 3 bases from J; junction bases left unmatched: 9. Per germline, CDR1 MGHRA and CDR2 YSYEKL. CDR3 size: 16 residues. CDR3 protein: CASSQRLNLAEETQYF. The CDR3 DNA reads TGCGCCAGCAGCCAAAGGTTAAATCTAGCGGAAGAGACCCAGTACTTC.

There are a few counts of this clone. The rearrangement uses TRBV29-1 and TRBJ1-2; D is possibly TRBD1 (5 bases). Germline CDR1 reads SQVTM; CDR2 reads ANQGSEA. With 0 bases removed from V and 3 bases from J, the gap between germline ends came to 14 bases. The CDR3 has 15 residues. The CDR3 here is CSVEDGAGWDYGYTF. The CDR3 DNA reads as TGCAGCGTTGAAGATGGGGCAGGGTGGGACTATGGCTACACCTTC.

The V gene is TRBV6-5, the J gene TRBJ1-2; 7 nucleotides line up with TRBD1. This CDR3 is 14 amino acids long. Trimming cost V 0 bases and J 4 bases; bases outside gene matches: 2. Germline V gives CDR1 MNHEY, CDR2 SVGAGI. The CDR3 coding sequence is TGTGCCAGCAGTTACTCGCAGGGGGTCTATGGCTACACCTTC. Its protein is CASSYSQGVYGYTF.

The chain recombines TRBV7-2 with TRBJ2-7; maybe TRBD2 (6 bases). Germline CDR1 and CDR2: SGHTA and FQGNSA. The CDR3 sequence is 16 residues long. Trimming cost V 5 bases and J 4 bases, with 21 bases left between them. CDR3 bases: TGTGCCAGCAGCCGTAGGACCGGGGGAGGAAGGTACGAGCAGTACTTC. Protein: CASSRRTGGGRYEQYF.